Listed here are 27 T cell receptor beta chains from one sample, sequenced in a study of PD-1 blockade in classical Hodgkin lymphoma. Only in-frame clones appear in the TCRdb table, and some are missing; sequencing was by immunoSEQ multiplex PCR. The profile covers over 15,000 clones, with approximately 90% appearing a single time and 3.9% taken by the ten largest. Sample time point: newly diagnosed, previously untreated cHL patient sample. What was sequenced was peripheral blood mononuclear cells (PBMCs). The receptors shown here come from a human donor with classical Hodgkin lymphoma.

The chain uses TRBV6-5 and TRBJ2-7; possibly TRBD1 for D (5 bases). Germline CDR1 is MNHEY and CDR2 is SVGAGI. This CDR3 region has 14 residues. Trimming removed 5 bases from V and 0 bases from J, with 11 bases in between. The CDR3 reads CASSKGSLSYEQYF. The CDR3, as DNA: TGTGCCAGCAGTAAGGGGTCTCTCTCCTACGAGCAGTACTTC.

CDR3 sequence: CASSVAGGMGSSPLHF. CDR3 bases: TGTGCCAGCAGCGTAGCCGGAGGGATGGGGAGTTCACCCCTCCACTTT. The rearrangement uses TRBV9 and TRBJ1-6; no definite D call. The CDR3 spans 16 residues. With 0 bases removed from V and 9 bases from J, the gap between germline ends came to 16 bases. Germline lookup yields CDR1 SGDLS and CDR2 YYNGEE.

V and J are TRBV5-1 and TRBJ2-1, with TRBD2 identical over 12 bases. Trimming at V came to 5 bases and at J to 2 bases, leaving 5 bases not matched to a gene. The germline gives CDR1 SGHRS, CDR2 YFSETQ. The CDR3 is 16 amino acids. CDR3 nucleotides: TGCGCCAGCAGTCGCGGACTAGCGGGAACCTACAATGAGCAGTTCTTC. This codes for CASSRGLAGTYNEQFF.

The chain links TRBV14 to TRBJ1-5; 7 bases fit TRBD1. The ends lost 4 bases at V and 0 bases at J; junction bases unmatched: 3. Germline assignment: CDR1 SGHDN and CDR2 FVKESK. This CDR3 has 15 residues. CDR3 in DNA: TGTGCCAGCAGCCCGGGACAGCATAGCAATCAGCCCCAGCATTTT. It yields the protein CASSPGQHSNQPQHF. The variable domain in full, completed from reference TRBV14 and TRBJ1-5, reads EAGVTQFPSHSVIEKGQTVTLRCDPISGHDNLYWYRRVMGKEIKFLLHFVKESKQDESGMPNNRFLAERTGGTYSTLKVQPAELEDSGVYFCASSPGQHSNQPQHFGDGTRLSIL.

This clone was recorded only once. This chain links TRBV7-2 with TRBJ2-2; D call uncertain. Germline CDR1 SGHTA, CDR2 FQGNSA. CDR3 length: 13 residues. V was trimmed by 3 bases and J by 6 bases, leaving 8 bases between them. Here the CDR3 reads CASSFGPPGELFF. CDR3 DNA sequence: TGTGCCAGCAGCTTTGGACCGCCCGGGGAGCTGTTTTTT. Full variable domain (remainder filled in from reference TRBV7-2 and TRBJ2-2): GAGVSQSPSNKVTEKGKDVELRCDPISGHTALYWYRQSLGQGLEFLIYFQGNSAPDKSGLPSDRFSAERTGGSVSTLTIQRTQQEDSAVYLCASSFGPPGELFFGEGSRLTVL.

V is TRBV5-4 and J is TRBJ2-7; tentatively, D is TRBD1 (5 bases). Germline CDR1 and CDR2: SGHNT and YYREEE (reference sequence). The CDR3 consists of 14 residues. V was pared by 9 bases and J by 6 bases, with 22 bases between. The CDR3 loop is CATSQMTAWGEQYF. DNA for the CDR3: TGTGCCACCTCGCAAATGACAGCCTGGGGCGAGCAGTACTTC.

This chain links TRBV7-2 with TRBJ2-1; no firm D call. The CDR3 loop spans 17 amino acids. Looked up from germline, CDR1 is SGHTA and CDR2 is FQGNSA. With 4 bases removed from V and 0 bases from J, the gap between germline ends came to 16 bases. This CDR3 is CASSSSTRISSYNEQFF. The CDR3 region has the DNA TGTGCCAGCAGCTCGTCGACCCGTATAAGCTCCTACAATGAGCAGTTCTTC.

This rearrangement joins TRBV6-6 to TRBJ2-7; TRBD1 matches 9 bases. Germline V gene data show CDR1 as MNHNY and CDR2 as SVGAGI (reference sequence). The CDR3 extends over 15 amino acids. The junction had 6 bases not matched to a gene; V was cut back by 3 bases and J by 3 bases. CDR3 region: CASSYRDRVGYEQYF. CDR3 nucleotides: TGTGCCAGCAGTTATAGGGACAGGGTAGGCTACGAGCAGTACTTC.

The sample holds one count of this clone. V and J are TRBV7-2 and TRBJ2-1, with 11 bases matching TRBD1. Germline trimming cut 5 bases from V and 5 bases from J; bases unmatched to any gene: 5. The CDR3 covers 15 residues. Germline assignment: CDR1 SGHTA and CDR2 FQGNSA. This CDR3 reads CASSLRDRGNNEQFF. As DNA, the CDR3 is TGTGCCAGCAGCCTCCGGGACAGGGGGAACAATGAGCAGTTCTTC.

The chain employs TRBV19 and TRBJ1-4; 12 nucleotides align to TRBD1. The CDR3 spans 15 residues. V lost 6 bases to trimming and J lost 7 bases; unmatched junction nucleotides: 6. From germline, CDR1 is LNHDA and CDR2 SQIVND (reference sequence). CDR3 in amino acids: CASSHRDRGPEKLFF. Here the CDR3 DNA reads TGTGCCAGTAGCCACCGGGACAGGGGGCCTGAAAAACTGTTTTTT.

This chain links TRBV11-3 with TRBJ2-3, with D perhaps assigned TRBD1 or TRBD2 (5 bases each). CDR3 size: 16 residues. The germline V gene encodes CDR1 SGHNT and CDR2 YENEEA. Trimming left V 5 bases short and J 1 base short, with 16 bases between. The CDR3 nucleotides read TGTGCCAGCAGCCTCGGGGCCGGGACCGGCACAGATACGCAGTATTTT. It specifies CASSLGAGTGTDTQYF.

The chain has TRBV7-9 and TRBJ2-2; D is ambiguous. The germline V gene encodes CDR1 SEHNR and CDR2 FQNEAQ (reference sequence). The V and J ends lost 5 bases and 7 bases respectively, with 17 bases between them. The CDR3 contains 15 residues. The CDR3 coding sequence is TGTGCCAGCAGCGCAACGACTGGAGCTGGCGGGGAGCTGTTTTTT. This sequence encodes CASSATTGAGGELFF.

CDR3 loop: CASSLGALRGDTQYF. DNA of the CDR3: TGTGCCAGCTCCCTTGGGGCCCTCCGCGGAGATACGCAGTATTTT. The chain has TRBV6-1 and TRBJ2-3, with D maybe TRBD1 (5 bases). CDR1 and CDR2 from the germline V gene are MNHNS and SASEGT. The V end was cut by 8 bases, the J end by 5 bases, with 20 bases between. This CDR3 is 15 amino acids long.

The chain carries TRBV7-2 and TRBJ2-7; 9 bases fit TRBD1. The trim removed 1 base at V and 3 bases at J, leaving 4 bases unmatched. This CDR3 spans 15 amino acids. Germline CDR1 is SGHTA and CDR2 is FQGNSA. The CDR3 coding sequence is TGTGCCAGCAGCTTAGTTCCGGGACAGGGCTACGAGCAGTACTTC. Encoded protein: CASSLVPGQGYEQYF. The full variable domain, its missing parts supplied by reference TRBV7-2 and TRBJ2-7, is GAGVSQSPSNKVTEKGKDVELRCDPISGHTALYWYRQSLGQGLEFLIYFQGNSAPDKSGLPSDRFSAERTGGSVSTLTIQRTQQEDSAVYLCASSLVPGQGYEQYFGPGTRLTVT.

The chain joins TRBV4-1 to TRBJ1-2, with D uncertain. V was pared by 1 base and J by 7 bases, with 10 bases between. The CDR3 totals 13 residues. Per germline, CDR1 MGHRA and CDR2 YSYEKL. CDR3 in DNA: TGCGCCAGCAGCCAAGGGCGAAACCTTGGCTACACCTTC. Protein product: CASSQGRNLGYTF.

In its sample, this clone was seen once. The CDR3 sequence is CASSWATSGIKEQFF. The DNA for the CDR3 is TGTGCCAGCAGTTGGGCGACTAGCGGGATAAAGGAGCAGTTCTTC. The chain links TRBV5-6 to TRBJ2-1; 11 nucleotides match TRBD2. The V and J ends lost 5 bases and 10 bases, in that order; junction bases with no gene match: 11. The CDR3 contains 15 residues. Per germline, CDR1 SGHDT and CDR2 YYEEEE.

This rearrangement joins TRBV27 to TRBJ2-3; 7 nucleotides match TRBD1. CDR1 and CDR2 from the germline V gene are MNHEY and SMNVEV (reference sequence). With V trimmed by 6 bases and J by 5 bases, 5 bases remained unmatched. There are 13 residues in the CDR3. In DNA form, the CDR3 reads TGTGCCAGCAGAGAGACAGGGATAGATACGCAGTATTTT. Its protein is CASRETGIDTQYF.

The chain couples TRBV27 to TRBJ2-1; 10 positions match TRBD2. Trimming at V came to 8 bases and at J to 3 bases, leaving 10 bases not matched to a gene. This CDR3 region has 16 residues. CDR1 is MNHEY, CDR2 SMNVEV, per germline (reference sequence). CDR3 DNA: TGTGCCAGCCGCAAAGGGGCTAGCGGGAGCTACAATGAGCAGTTCTTC. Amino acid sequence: CASRKGASGSYNEQFF.

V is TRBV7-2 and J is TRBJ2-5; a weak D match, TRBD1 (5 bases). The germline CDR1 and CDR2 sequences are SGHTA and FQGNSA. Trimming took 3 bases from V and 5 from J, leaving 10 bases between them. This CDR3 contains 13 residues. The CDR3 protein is CASSFGARETQYF. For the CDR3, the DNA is TGTGCCAGCAGCTTTGGGGCGAGGGAGACCCAGTACTTC.

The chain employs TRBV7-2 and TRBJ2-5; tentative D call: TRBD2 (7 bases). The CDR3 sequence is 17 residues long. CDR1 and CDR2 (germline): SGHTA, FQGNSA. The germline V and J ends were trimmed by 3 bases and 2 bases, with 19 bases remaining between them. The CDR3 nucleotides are TGTGCCAGCAGCTTGAGGACTAGGACAGTAGGGCAAGAGACCCAGTACTTC. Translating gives CASSLRTRTVGQETQYF.

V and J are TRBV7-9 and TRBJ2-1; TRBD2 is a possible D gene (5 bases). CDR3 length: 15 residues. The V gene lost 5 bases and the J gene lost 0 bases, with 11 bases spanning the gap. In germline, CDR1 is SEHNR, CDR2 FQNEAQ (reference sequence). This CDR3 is CASSPRTFSYNEQFF. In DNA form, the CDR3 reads TGTGCCAGCAGCCCCAGGACTTTCTCCTACAATGAGCAGTTCTTC.

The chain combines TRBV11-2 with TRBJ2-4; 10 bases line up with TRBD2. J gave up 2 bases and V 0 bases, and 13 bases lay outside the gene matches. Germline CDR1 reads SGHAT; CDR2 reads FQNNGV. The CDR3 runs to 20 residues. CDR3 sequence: CASSLEVGIAGGRSKNIQYF. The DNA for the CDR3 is TGTGCCAGCAGCTTAGAAGTCGGGATAGCGGGAGGTAGATCCAAAAACATTCAGTACTTC.

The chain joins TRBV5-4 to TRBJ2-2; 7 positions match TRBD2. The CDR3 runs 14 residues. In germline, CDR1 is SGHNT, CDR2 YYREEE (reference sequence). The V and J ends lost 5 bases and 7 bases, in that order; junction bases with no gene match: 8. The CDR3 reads CASRPGGTHGELFF. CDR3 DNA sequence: TGTGCCAGCAGACCCGGGGGGACCCACGGGGAGCTGTTTTTT.

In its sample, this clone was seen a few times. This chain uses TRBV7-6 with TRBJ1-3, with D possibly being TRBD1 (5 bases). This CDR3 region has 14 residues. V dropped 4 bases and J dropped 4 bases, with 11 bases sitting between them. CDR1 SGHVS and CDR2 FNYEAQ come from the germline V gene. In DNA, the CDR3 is TGTGCCAGCAGCTCCATAGACAGCGGAAACACCATATATTTT. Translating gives CASSSIDSGNTIYF.

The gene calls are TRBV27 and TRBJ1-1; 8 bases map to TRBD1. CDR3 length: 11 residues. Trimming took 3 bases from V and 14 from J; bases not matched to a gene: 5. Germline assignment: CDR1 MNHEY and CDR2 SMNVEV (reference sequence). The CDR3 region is CASSLSGQGFF. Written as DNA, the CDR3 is TGTGCCAGCAGTTTGAGTGGACAGGGCTTCTTT.

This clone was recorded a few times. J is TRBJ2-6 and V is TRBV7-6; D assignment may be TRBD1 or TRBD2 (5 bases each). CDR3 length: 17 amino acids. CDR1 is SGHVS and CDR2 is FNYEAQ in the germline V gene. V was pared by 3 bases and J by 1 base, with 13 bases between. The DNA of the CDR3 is TGTGCCAGCAGCTTTGCCCCGGGACCGTCTGGGGCCAACGTCCTGACTTTC. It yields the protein CASSFAPGPSGANVLTF.

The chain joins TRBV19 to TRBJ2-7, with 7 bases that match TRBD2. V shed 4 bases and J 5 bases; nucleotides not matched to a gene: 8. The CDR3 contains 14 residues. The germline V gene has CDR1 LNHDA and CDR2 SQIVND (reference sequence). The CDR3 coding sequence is TGTGCCAGTAGTAAGGCGGGAGTCGGCCACGAGCAGTACTTC. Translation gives CASSKAGVGHEQYF.